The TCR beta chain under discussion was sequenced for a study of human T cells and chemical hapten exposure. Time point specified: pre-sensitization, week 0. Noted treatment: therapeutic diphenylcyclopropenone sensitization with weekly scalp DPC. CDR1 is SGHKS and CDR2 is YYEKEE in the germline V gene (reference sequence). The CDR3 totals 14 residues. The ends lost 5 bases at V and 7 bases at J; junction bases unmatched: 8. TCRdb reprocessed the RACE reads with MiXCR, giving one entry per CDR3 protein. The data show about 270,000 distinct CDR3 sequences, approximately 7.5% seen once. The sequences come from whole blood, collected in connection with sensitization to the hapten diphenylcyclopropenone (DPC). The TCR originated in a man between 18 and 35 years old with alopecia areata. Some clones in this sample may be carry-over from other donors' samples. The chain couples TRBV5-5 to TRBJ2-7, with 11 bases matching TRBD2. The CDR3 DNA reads TGTGCCAGCAGGCATACTAGCGGGGGTGGAGAGCAGTACTTC. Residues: CASRHTSGGGEQYF.